These 16 T cell receptor beta chains came from one sample sequenced in a study of T-cell reconstitution after alpha-beta-depleted transplantation in children. Preparation of the TCRbeta library was carried out with unique molecular identifiers. TCRdb fed the PCR reads into MiXCR, producing one record per CDR3 protein. The data show about 830,000 distinct CDR3 sequences, with less than 20% seen just once and approximately 5% held by the top ten. Sequencing was performed on PBMCs, mostly from graft donor cells, taken 360 days after TCRalphabeta/CD19-depleted stem cell transplant. Every receptor here comes from a male patient younger than 18 who had a stem cell transplant for acute lymphoblastic leukemia, so the T cells may come from the graft donor.

The V and J genes are TRBV3-1 and TRBJ2-3, with 12 positions matching TRBD2. The junction had 12 bases not matched to a gene; V was cut back by 0 bases and J by 8 bases. This CDR3 is 18 amino acids long. In germline, CDR1 is LGHDT, CDR2 YNNKEL (reference sequence). In DNA form, the CDR3 reads TGTGCCAGCAGCCAAGAAAGTTCAGGACTAGCGGGGAAGGGTACGCAGTATTTT. It codes for CASSQESSGLAGKGTQYF.

This clonotype came up a few times. The chain joins TRBV29-1 to TRBJ2-3; TRBD2 might be the D (5 bases). The V end was cut by 6 bases, the J end by 0 bases, with 10 bases between. Germline CDR1 SQVTM, CDR2 ANQGSEA. CDR3 length: 13 residues. This chain's CDR3 is CSVMTGSTDTQYF. The CDR3 DNA follows: TGCAGCGTGATGACGGGGAGCACAGATACGCAGTATTTT.

The chain recombines TRBV5-1 with TRBJ2-2; possible D gene TRBD1, 6 bases. Germline V lookup: CDR1 SGHRS, CDR2 YFSETQ. The CDR3 contains 14 residues. Trimming took off 4 bases at V and 10 bases at J, with 17 bases between the two ends. CDR3 region: CASSRPTGSEELFF. The CDR3, as DNA: TGCGCCAGCAGCAGGCCGACAGGATCCGAGGAGCTGTTTTTT.

V usage is TRBV7-2 and J usage is TRBJ2-5; D unclear. V shed 3 bases and J shed 3 bases, with 8 bases lying between them. Germline V gene data show CDR1 as SGHTA and CDR2 as FQGNSA. This CDR3 spans 13 amino acids. The CDR3 DNA reads as TGTGCCAGCAGCTTTCCGGTCGAAGAGACCCAGTACTTC. It yields the protein CASSFPVEETQYF.

This chain links TRBV29-1 with TRBJ2-2, with a tentative D call TRBD1 (6 bases). V was shortened by 4 bases and J by 1 base, with 13 bases between the two germline ends. Germline CDR1 reads SQVTM; CDR2 reads ANQGSEA. The CDR3 totals 15 residues. The CDR3 nucleotides are TGCAGCGTTGCTTTGGGGGCGTTGAACACCGGGGAGCTGTTTTTT. Protein sequence: CSVALGALNTGELFF.

This clonotype appeared a few times. The chain recombines TRBV5-1 with TRBJ2-7; no reliable D call. Germline CDR1 is SGHRS and CDR2 is YFSETQ. The CDR3 extends over 16 amino acids. The germline V and J ends were trimmed by 1 base and 2 bases, with 16 bases remaining between them. The CDR3 here is CASSLTVVNSAYEQYF. The CDR3 coding sequence is TGCGCCAGCAGCTTGACGGTTGTGAATTCCGCCTACGAGCAGTACTTC.

This clonotype was detected ten times or more. V and J are TRBV5-1 and TRBJ2-7, with no clear D. Germline CDR1 reads SGHRS; CDR2 reads YFSETQ. CDR3 length equals 12 residues. V was pared by 3 bases and J by 4 bases, with 8 bases between. The CDR3 region is CASSSGRYEQYF. Written as DNA, the CDR3 is TGCGCCAGCAGCTCCGGACGGTACGAGCAGTACTTC.

V gene TRBV6-1 combines with J gene TRBJ2-1; D may be TRBD1 (5 bases). The ends were cut back, 10 bases at V and 6 bases at J, with 16 bases in the middle. Germline lookup yields CDR1 MNHNS and CDR2 SASEGT. The CDR3 contains 13 residues. CDR3 protein: CAIPLTGANEQFF. CDR3 sequence (DNA): TGTGCCATTCCCCTGACTGGGGCCAATGAGCAGTTCTTC.

The chain links TRBV11-3 to TRBJ2-1, with 7 nucleotides matching TRBD2. The CDR3 is 14 residues long. The J segment lost 9 bases and the V segment lost 2 bases, leaving 7 bases of the junction unmatched. The germline CDR1 and CDR2 sequences are SGHNT and YENEEA. The CDR3 bases are TGTGCCAGCAGCTTAAGCGGGAAGGTCGGTGAGCAGTTCTTC. Amino acid sequence: CASSLSGKVGEQFF.

The chain couples TRBV12-5 to TRBJ2-1, with D possibly TRBD2 on 6 matching bases. The germline gives CDR1 LGHNT, CDR2 FRNRAP. The CDR3 consists of 15 residues. Deletions cut 3 bases from V and 10 bases from J, with 19 bases between. The CDR3 nucleotides are TGTGCTAGTGGTTTAGGGGACTCCCCTCGGGGGGAGCAGTTCTTC. This sequence encodes CASGLGDSPRGEQFF.

This clonotype has a handful of counts. In DNA form, the CDR3 reads TGCGCCAGCAGCACGACCCGGGACAGGTTCCCAGATACGCAGTATTTT. It specifies CASSTTRDRFPDTQYF. The rearrangement uses TRBV5-1 and TRBJ2-3; 8 positions match TRBD1. The germline V gene has CDR1 SGHRS and CDR2 YFSETQ. With V trimmed by 4 bases and J by 4 bases, 11 bases remained unmatched. The length of the CDR3 is 16 residues.

The J gene is TRBJ2-6, the V gene TRBV12-3 or TRBV12-4; D may be TRBD1 or TRBD2 (5 bases each). V lost 5 bases to trimming and J lost 0 bases, with 8 bases between them. The CDR3 consists of 15 residues. CDR3: CASSRDHSGANVLTF. The CDR3 DNA sequence: TGTGCCAGCAGTCGGGACCACTCTGGGGCCAACGTCCTGACTTTC.

This clonotype turned up a few times. The rearrangement uses TRBV5-1 and TRBJ2-7, with D uncertain. The germline V gene has CDR1 SGHRS and CDR2 YFSETQ. There are 14 residues in the CDR3. Trimming took off 3 bases at V and 2 bases at J, with 12 bases between the two ends. The CDR3 is CASSSSTATYEQYF. CDR3 sequence (DNA): TGCGCCAGCAGCTCATCGACGGCGACCTACGAGCAGTACTTC.

V usage is TRBV7-3 and J usage is TRBJ1-4, with D possibly TRBD1 on 5 matching bases. The CDR3 is 15 residues long. In germline, CDR1 is SGHTA, CDR2 FQGTGA. Trimming left V 2 bases short and J 6 bases short, with 13 bases between. CDR3 protein: CASSLLGRPDEKLFF. For the CDR3, the DNA is TGTGCCAGCAGCTTATTGGGGCGTCCCGATGAAAAACTGTTTTTT.

In this sample, this clonotype turned up a few times. V gene TRBV4-1 combines with J gene TRBJ2-2, with TRBD2 identical over 8 bases. Trimming removed 1 base from V and 6 bases from J; junction bases left unmatched: 7. The CDR3 totals 16 residues. CDR1 is MGHRA and CDR2 is YSYEKL in the germline V gene. The CDR3 DNA sequence: TGCGCCAGCAGCCAAGTTAGCGGGACTGGCTCCGGGGAGCTGTTTTTT. It encodes CASSQVSGTGSGELFF.

This clonotype was seen only a few times. This sequence joins TRBV28 and TRBJ2-3; perhaps D is TRBD1 or TRBD2 (6 bases each). V gave up 6 bases and J gave up 7 bases, with 17 bases separating them. The germline gives CDR1 MDHEN, CDR2 SYDVKM. The CDR3 has 14 residues. CDR3 DNA sequence: TGTGCCAGCAGGGAGGGGGGAGAGGAAAATACGCAGTATTTT. Protein: CASREGGEENTQYF. Full variable domain (remainder filled in from reference TRBV28 and TRBJ2-3): DVKVTQSSRYLVKRTGEKVFLECVQDMDHENMFWYRQDPGLGLRLIYFSYDVKMKEKGDIPEGYSVSREKKERFSLILESASTNQTSMYLCASREGGEENTQYFGPGTRLTVL.